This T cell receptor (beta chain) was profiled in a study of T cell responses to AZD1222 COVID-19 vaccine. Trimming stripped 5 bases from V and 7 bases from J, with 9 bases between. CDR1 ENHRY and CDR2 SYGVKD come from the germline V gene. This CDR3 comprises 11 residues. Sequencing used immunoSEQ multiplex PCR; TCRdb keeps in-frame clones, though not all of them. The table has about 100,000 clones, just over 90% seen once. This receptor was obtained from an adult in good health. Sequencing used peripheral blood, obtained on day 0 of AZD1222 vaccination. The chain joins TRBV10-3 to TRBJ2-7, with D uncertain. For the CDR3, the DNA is TGTGCCATCAGTATAGGCGAAGAGCAGTACTTC. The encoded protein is CAISIGEEQYF.